The 9 T cell receptor beta chains reported below all come from one sample, sequenced in a study of graft-versus-host responses after intestinal transplantation. The antigens these receptors bind are not known. Sequencing used immunoSEQ multiplex PCR; TCRdb keeps in-frame clones, though not all of them. The data contain roughly 100,000 clones, 80% to 95% of them singletons. Sample: unstimulated CD8+ T cells sorted from spleen or lymph node cells, taken before transplant. Receptors originate from a human donor who was the organ donor for an intestinal transplant.

This clone was seen only once. J is TRBJ1-1 and V is TRBV30; tentative D call: TRBD1 (5 bases). This CDR3 region has 14 residues. V was pared by 0 bases and J by 4 bases, with 12 bases between. The germline V gene encodes CDR1 GTSNPN and CDR2 SVGIG (reference sequence). The CDR3 region is CAWSVGAGRTEAFF. CDR3 nucleotides: TGTGCCTGGAGTGTAGGGGCGGGGCGCACTGAAGCTTTCTTT.

The chain recombines TRBV28 with TRBJ2-1, with 8 positions matching TRBD2. This CDR3 has 17 amino acids. V shed 5 bases, J shed 4 bases, and the junction held 13 bases outside the gene matches. Germline V lookup: CDR1 MDHEN, CDR2 SYDVKM. The CDR3 sequence is CASSALAGTSIYNEQFF. CDR3 DNA sequence: TGTGCCAGCAGTGCCTTAGCCGGGACTAGTATTTACAATGAGCAGTTCTTC.

The genes are TRBV15 and TRBJ1-5; D not resolved. Germline V gene lookup returns CDR1 LNHNV and CDR2 YYDKDF (reference sequence). V gave up 1 base and J gave up 2 bases, with 9 bases separating them. There are 15 residues in the CDR3. The CDR3: CATSRAYSGNQPQHF. The CDR3 coding sequence is TGTGCCACCAGCAGAGCCTATAGCGGCAATCAGCCCCAGCATTTT. Filled out from reference TRBV15 and TRBJ1-5, the complete variable domain reads DAMVIQNPRYQVTQFGKPVTLSCSQTLNHNVMYWYQQKSSQAPKLLFHYYDKDFNNEADTPDNFQSRRPNTSFCFLDIRSPGLGDTAMYLCATSRAYSGNQPQHFGDGTRLSIL.

This clone was picked up a small number of times. This chain connects TRBV7-7 to TRBJ2-7, with 11 bases that match TRBD2. The germline V gene encodes CDR1 SSHAT and CDR2 FNYEAQ (reference sequence). The CDR3 extends over 17 amino acids. Germline trimming cut 2 bases from V and 0 bases from J; bases unmatched to any gene: 6. The CDR3 reads CASSLPSGGTDSYEQYF. In DNA, the CDR3 is TGTGCCAGCAGCTTACCTAGCGGGGGGACAGACTCCTACGAGCAGTACTTC.

This chain connects TRBV13 to TRBJ1-4; D unresolved. This CDR3 spans 15 amino acids. CDR1 is PRHDT, CDR2 FYEKMQ, per germline (reference sequence). V was cut by 5 bases and J by 5 bases, with 15 bases left in between. The CDR3 coding sequence is TGTGCCAGCAGCCCCCGGGGAGAACAAAATGAAAAACTGTTTTTT. It yields the protein CASSPRGEQNEKLFF.

The rearrangement joins TRBV5-1 to TRBJ1-1, with D tentatively TRBD1 (5 bases). Trimming removed 8 bases at V and 3 bases at J, with 17 bases between. Per germline, CDR1 SGHRS and CDR2 YFSETQ. This CDR3 is built from 14 residues. The CDR3 nucleotides read TGCGCCAGGAAACGGGAGAAGGGGCACACTGAAGCTTTCTTT. This gives the protein CARKREKGHTEAFF.

V is TRBV6-5 and J is TRBJ2-1; perhaps TRBD1 as D (5 bases). CDR1 is MNHEY, CDR2 SVGAGI, per germline. The CDR3 has 14 residues. V was pared by 2 bases and J by 4 bases, with 9 bases between. CDR3 bases: TGTGCCAGCAGTTACACAGGCCAATACAATGAGCAGTTCTTC. Translated: CASSYTGQYNEQFF.

The chain joins TRBV11-1 to TRBJ1-1; no reliable D call. The V gene lost 7 bases and the J gene lost 1 base, with 10 bases spanning the gap. Germline CDR1 and CDR2: SGHAT and FQDESV (reference sequence). CDR3 length equals 13 residues. The CDR3 region has the DNA TGTGCCAGCACCAAACCGGGGAACACTGAAGCTTTCTTT. It encodes CASTKPGNTEAFF.

The V call is TRBV7-8, the J call TRBJ1-2, with 7 bases lining up with TRBD1. V gave up 5 bases and J gave up 3 bases; unmatched junction bases: 3. Germline CDR1 is SGHVS and CDR2 is FQNEAQ. The CDR3 covers 13 residues. The chain's CDR3 is CASSGGTDYGYTF. The CDR3, as DNA: TGTGCCAGCAGCGGCGGGACAGACTATGGCTACACCTTC.